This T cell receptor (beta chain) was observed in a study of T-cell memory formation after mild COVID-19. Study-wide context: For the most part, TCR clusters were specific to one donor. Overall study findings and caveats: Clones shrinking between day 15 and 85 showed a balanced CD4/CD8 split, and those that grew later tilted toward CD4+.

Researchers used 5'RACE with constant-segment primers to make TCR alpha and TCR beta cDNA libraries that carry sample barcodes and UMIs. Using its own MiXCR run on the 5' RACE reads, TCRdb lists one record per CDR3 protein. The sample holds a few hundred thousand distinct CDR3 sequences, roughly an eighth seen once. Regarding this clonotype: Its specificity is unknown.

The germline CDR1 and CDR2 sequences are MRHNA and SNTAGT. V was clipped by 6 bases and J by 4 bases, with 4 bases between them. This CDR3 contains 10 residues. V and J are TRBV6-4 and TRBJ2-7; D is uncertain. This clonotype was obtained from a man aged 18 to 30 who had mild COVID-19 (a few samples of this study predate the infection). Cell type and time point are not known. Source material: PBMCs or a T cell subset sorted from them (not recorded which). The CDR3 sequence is CASRTYEQYV. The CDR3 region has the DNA TGTGCCAGCAGGACTTACGAGCAGTACGTC.